The 27 T cell receptor beta chains below all came from one sample that was sequenced in a study of blood T cell repertoires in COVID-19. Some clones are missing from TCRdb's copy, which holds only in-frame ones; the method was immunoSEQ multiplex PCR. The sample records some 70,000 clones, roughly 82% being singletons. The sequencing sample was made of peripheral blood. The receptors stem from a woman aged 55-69 years with acute or convalescent COVID-19.

The chain carries TRBV20-1 and TRBJ1-1; D may be TRBD1 (6 bases). This CDR3 comprises 11 residues. Germline CDR1 and CDR2: DFQATT and SNEGSKA (reference sequence). V lost 6 bases to trimming and J lost 7 bases, with 12 bases between them. CDR3 amino acids: CSAAGGSEAFF. As DNA, the CDR3 is TGCAGTGCGGCTGGGGGCAGTGAAGCTTTCTTT.

The CDR3 spells CSVLTSGRADTQYF. CDR3 DNA sequence: TGCAGCGTTCTGACTAGCGGGAGGGCTGATACGCAGTATTTT. The chain carries TRBV29-1 and TRBJ2-3; 14 bases are a match to TRBD2. The CDR3 spans 14 residues. V shed 5 bases and J 6 bases; nucleotides not matched to a gene: 4. Germline values: CDR1 SQVTM, CDR2 ANQGSEA.

The rearrangement links TRBV7-2 to TRBJ2-5; the match to TRBD2 covers 13 bases. In germline, CDR1 is SGHTA, CDR2 FQGNSA. The CDR3 is 15 residues long. The V gene end was trimmed by 5 bases and the J gene end by 7 bases; junction bases not matched to a gene: 7. The CDR3 sequence: CASSTSGRAKATQYF. In DNA form, the CDR3 reads TGTGCCAGCAGCACTAGCGGGAGGGCCAAAGCGACCCAGTACTTC.

The chain recombines TRBV5-5 with TRBJ2-3; unclear D gene. Germline lookup yields CDR1 SGHKS and CDR2 YYEKEE (reference sequence). The length of the CDR3 is 13 residues. Trimming pared 4 bases from V and 2 bases from J, leaving 8 bases between. CDR3 loop: CASSTSPTDTQYF. CDR3 nucleotides: TGTGCCAGCAGCACATCGCCCACAGATACGCAGTATTTT.

The chain combines TRBV27 with TRBJ1-4; TRBD1 aligns across 7 bases. This CDR3 is 14 amino acids long. V was pared by 5 bases and J by 4 bases, with 4 bases of the junction left unmatched. CDR1 and CDR2 from the germline V gene are MNHEY and SMNVEV (reference sequence). The CDR3 region has the DNA TGTGCCAGCAGTACGAGACAGGGTAATGAAAAACTGTTTTTT. Its protein is CASSTRQGNEKLFF.

This clone was recorded a few times. This sequence joins TRBV7-2 and TRBJ2-1; 9 bases align to TRBD2. The CDR3 is 17 residues long. From germline, CDR1 is SGHTA and CDR2 FQGNSA. J was trimmed by 4 bases and V by 1 base; bases with no gene match: 8. The CDR3 DNA reads TGTGCCAGCAGCTTAGAATTTACTAGCGGGCGATACAATGAGCAGTTCTTC. Protein: CASSLEFTSGRYNEQFF.

V and J are TRBV15 and TRBJ2-7; 8 bases agree with TRBD2. Germline assignment: CDR1 LNHNV and CDR2 YYDKDF (reference sequence). Unmatched junction bases numbered 8, after V lost 0 bases and J lost 7 bases. CDR3 size: 15 residues. CDR3 sequence reads: CATSRDGREADEQYF. DNA for the CDR3: TGTGCCACCAGCAGAGATGGGCGGGAGGCGGATGAGCAGTACTTC.

The chain recombines TRBV5-4 with TRBJ2-2, with a weak D call TRBD2 (6 bases). Germline CDR1 SGHNT, CDR2 YYREEE (reference sequence). The CDR3 has 14 amino acids. Trimming removed 6 bases at V and 2 bases at J, with 11 bases between. CDR3 in DNA: TGTGCCAGCACGGGAGCAGTAAACACCGGGGAGCTGTTTTTT. This translates into CASTGAVNTGELFF. Based on the CDR3 plus reference TRBV5-4 and TRBJ2-2, the full variable domain is ETGVTQSPTHLIKTRGQQVTLRCSSQSGHNTVSWYQQALGQGPQFIFQYYREEENGRGNFPPRFSGLQFPNYSSELNVNALELDDSALYLCASTGAVNTGELFFGEGSRLTVL.

The V gene is TRBV18, the J gene TRBJ1-1; D uncertain. Germline assignment: CDR1 KGHSH and CDR2 LQKENI. This CDR3 has 12 amino acids. V was cut by 5 bases and J by 7 bases, with 11 bases left in between. DNA for the CDR3: TGTGCCAGCTCAGAACGGAGGGATGAAGCTTTCTTT. Its protein product is CASSERRDEAFF.

The J gene is TRBJ1-2, the V gene TRBV10-3; D gene uncertain. V lost 5 bases to trimming and J lost 2 bases, with 6 bases between them. The CDR3 covers 12 residues. Germline loops: CDR1 ENHRY, CDR2 SYGVKD. The CDR3 protein is CAISYENYGYTF. The DNA of the CDR3 is TGTGCCATCAGTTACGAGAACTATGGCTACACCTTC.

The table lists this clone with a count of one. This chain connects TRBV19 to TRBJ1-5, with D possibly matching TRBD1 (6 bases). The V end was cut by 2 bases, the J end by 3 bases, with 11 bases between. The CDR3 loop spans 15 amino acids. Germline V gene lookup returns CDR1 LNHDA and CDR2 SQIVND (reference sequence). The CDR3 protein is CASSINREYNQPQHF. The CDR3, as DNA: TGTGCCAGTAGTATAAACAGGGAGTACAATCAGCCCCAGCATTTT.

The CDR3 spells CASSRTSGRQDTQYF. The DNA of the CDR3 is TGTGCCAGCAGTCGGACTAGCGGGAGGCAAGATACGCAGTATTTT. The chain recombines TRBV2 with TRBJ2-3, with 14 bases aligning to TRBD2. This CDR3 spans 15 amino acids. Per germline, CDR1 SNHLY and CDR2 FYNNEI. Unmatched junction bases numbered 3, after V lost 5 bases and J lost 5 bases.

CDR3 amino acids: CASSQDSNYGYTF. The CDR3 DNA reads TGTGCCAGCAGCCAAGACTCCAACTATGGCTACACCTTC. This chain connects TRBV4-2 to TRBJ1-2; no firm D call. In germline, CDR1 is LGHNA, CDR2 YNFKEQ. There are 13 residues in the CDR3. V lost 0 bases, J lost 2 bases, and 4 bases lay in between.

The CDR3 spells CASSQGERDGYTF. For the CDR3, the DNA is TGTGCCAGCAGCCAAGGTGAGCGGGATGGCTACACCTTC. The V call is TRBV5-4, the J call TRBJ1-2; D remains unclear. The CDR3 is 13 amino acids. Trimming took 4 bases from V and 6 from J, leaving 13 bases between them. Germline loops: CDR1 SGHNT, CDR2 YYREEE (reference sequence).

The rearrangement joins TRBV30 to TRBJ1-5; D is ambiguous. Trimming removed 1 base from V and 5 bases from J, with 15 bases in between. Germline CDR1 and CDR2: GTSNPN and SVGIG (reference sequence). The CDR3 loop spans 15 amino acids. The CDR3 reads CAWSGEGYRYQPQHF. The CDR3 DNA is TGTGCCTGGAGTGGAGAGGGATACAGATATCAGCCCCAGCATTTT. Filled out from reference TRBV30 and TRBJ1-5, the complete variable domain reads SQTIHQWPATLVQPVGSPLSLECTVEGTSNPNLYWYRQAAGRGLQLLFYSVGIGQISSEVPQNLSASRPQDRQFILSSKKLLLSDSGFYLCAWSGEGYRYQPQHFGDGTRLSIL.

A few counts support this clone. The rearrangement links TRBV6-5 to TRBJ2-7, with a weak D call TRBD2 (5 bases). This CDR3 is built from 12 residues. Trimming took off 8 bases at V and 7 bases at J, with 15 bases between the two ends. CDR1 MNHEY and CDR2 SVGAGI come from the germline V gene. CDR3 in amino acids: CASEEGTREQYF. Here the CDR3 DNA reads TGTGCCAGCGAAGAGGGAACGCGGGAGCAGTACTTC.

The chain is built from TRBV5-6 and TRBJ1-2; the D gene is possibly TRBD1 (5 bases). V was clipped by 3 bases and J by 0 bases, with 12 bases between them. Germline assignment: CDR1 SGHDT and CDR2 YYEEEE. The CDR3 is 15 amino acids. The CDR3 sequence: CASSYRQPPNYGYTF. CDR3 sequence (DNA): TGTGCCAGCAGCTACCGACAGCCCCCTAACTATGGCTACACCTTC.

This clone was detected only a few times. The chain combines TRBV30 with TRBJ1-5, with a weak D call TRBD1 (6 bases). Germline V gives CDR1 GTSNPN, CDR2 SVGIG (reference sequence). The CDR3 has 16 residues. V was clipped by 1 base and J by 4 bases, with 17 bases between them. The DNA of the CDR3 is TGTGCCTGGAGTGAAACAGGGAACCAGGGGAATCAGCCCCAGCATTTT. Its translation is CAWSETGNQGNQPQHF.

The chain employs TRBV7-2 and TRBJ2-2, with 7 bases fitting TRBD2. Germline V gene sequence: CDR1 SGHTA, CDR2 FQGNSA. There are 16 residues in the CDR3. The J segment lost 5 bases and the V segment lost 6 bases, leaving 12 bases of the junction unmatched. CDR3 region: CASSPRLAPRTGELFF. The CDR3 DNA sequence: TGTGCCAGCAGTCCCCGACTAGCCCCGAGAACCGGGGAGCTGTTTTTT.

The chain couples TRBV7-6 to TRBJ1-1; D gene unclear. The CDR3 runs to 14 residues. Germline CDR1 and CDR2: SGHVS and FNYEAQ. V gave up 5 bases and J gave up 1 base, with 11 bases separating them. CDR3 nucleotides: TGTGCCAGCAGCGCATCGACAAGGAACACTGAAGCTTTCTTT. Amino acids: CASSASTRNTEAFF.

The V call is TRBV6-1, the J call TRBJ2-5; no clear D gene. The CDR3 has 13 amino acids. The germline gives CDR1 MNHNS, CDR2 SASEGT. The V end was cut by 7 bases, the J end by 5 bases, with 14 bases between. CDR3 in amino acids: CASIRGLYETQYF. The CDR3 DNA reads TGTGCCAGCATCCGCGGCCTTTACGAGACCCAGTACTTC.

This chain links TRBV28 with TRBJ2-7, with 7 positions matching TRBD1. The V gene end was trimmed by 7 bases and the J gene end by 4 bases; junction bases not matched to a gene: 4. The CDR3 consists of 12 residues. CDR1 and CDR2 (germline): MDHEN, SYDVKM. The CDR3 DNA follows: TGTGCCAGCACTCCAGGGGGTTACGAGCAGTACTTC. As protein: CASTPGGYEQYF.

The chain couples TRBV5-4 to TRBJ2-5; 10 positions agree with TRBD2. V was pared by 4 bases and J by 5 bases, with 8 bases of the junction left unmatched. This CDR3 spans 15 amino acids. Looked up from germline, CDR1 is SGHNT and CDR2 is YYREEE (reference sequence). The CDR3, as DNA: TGTGCCAGCAGCCTCCCTAGCGGGGGTGTGGAGACCCAGTACTTC. Translation: CASSLPSGGVETQYF.

The chain combines TRBV5-1 with TRBJ2-5; D remains ambiguous. CDR3 length: 14 residues. Trimming shortened V by 0 bases and J by 2 bases, and 8 bases separated the two germline ends. The germline V gene has CDR1 SGHRS and CDR2 YFSETQ. In DNA, the CDR3 is TGCGCCAGCAGCTTGGCGGGTAGTCAAGAGACCCAGTACTTC. Translation: CASSLAGSQETQYF.

The gene calls are TRBV30 and TRBJ1-2, with 7 bases matching TRBD1. Germline V gene data show CDR1 as GTSNPN and CDR2 as SVGIG (reference sequence). V gave up 2 bases and J gave up 7 bases; unmatched junction bases: 1. The length of the CDR3 is 11 residues. CDR3 sequence reads: CAWSTGAGYTF. CDR3 DNA sequence: TGTGCCTGGAGTACAGGGGCTGGCTACACCTTC. The full variable domain, in which reference TRBV30 and TRBJ1-2 provide the parts outside the CDR3, is SQTIHQWPATLVQPVGSPLSLECTVEGTSNPNLYWYRQAAGRGLQLLFYSVGIGQISSEVPQNLSASRPQDRQFILSSKKLLLSDSGFYLCAWSTGAGYTFGSGTRLTVV.

V gene TRBV19 combines with J gene TRBJ2-3, with 7 bases lining up with TRBD2. CDR1 is LNHDA and CDR2 is SQIVND in the germline V gene (reference sequence). The CDR3 sequence is 15 residues long. V was pared by 3 bases and J by 6 bases, with 9 bases of the junction left unmatched. The CDR3 protein is CASSIVAGGPDTQYF. DNA for the CDR3: TGTGCCAGTAGTATCGTAGCGGGTGGCCCGGATACGCAGTATTTT.

The chain links TRBV7-9 to TRBJ2-1, with 9 bases matching TRBD2. CDR1 and CDR2 (germline): SEHNR, FQNEAQ (reference sequence). V lost 7 bases to trimming and J lost 5 bases; unmatched junction nucleotides: 9. The CDR3 runs 15 residues. The CDR3 bases are TGTGCCAGCAACGCCGGGACTAGCCGCCACAATGAGCAGTTCTTC. Translation: CASNAGTSRHNEQFF.